These T cell receptor beta chains were read from a single sample in a study of T cells in tuberculosis. Generated by immunoSEQ multiplex PCR, the TCRdb table keeps only in-frame clones and is missing some. The sample consists of some 29,000 clones, around 90% of them appearing once. The sequenced sample was PBMCs. These TCRs come from a donor aged 10-29 years with latent tuberculosis or without tuberculosis infection. Both conserved end residues are part of each CDR3. The D gene is left open where the match is weak. Only some rows state a clone size, as once, few, many or a class for expanded clones.

V	D	size	J	DNA	CDR3
TRBV28	TRBD1	NA	TRBJ1-4	TGTGCCAGCAGTTCCCGACAGGGGGGCGGTGAAAAACTGTTTTTT	CASSSRQGGGEKLFF
TRBV4-1	NA	NA	TRBJ1-1	TGCGCCAGCAGCCAACTAAAGACAGTGAACACTGAAGCTTTCTTT	CASSQLKTVNTEAFF
TRBV27	TRBD1	NA	TRBJ2-1	TGTGCCAGCAGTTTATTAGGGACAGGGGTGAATGAGCAGTTCTTC	CASSLLGTGVNEQFF
TRBV25-1	TRBD2	once	TRBJ2-1	TGTGCCAGCAGTGAATATTCCCCTCTAGCGGGGCAAAACAATGAGCAGTTCTTC	CASSEYSPLAGQNNEQFF
TRBV5-5	TRBD1	NA	TRBJ1-2	TGTGCCAGCAGCCCCTGGGACAGAAACTATGGCTACACCTTC	CASSPWDRNYGYTF
TRBV5-1	NA	few	TRBJ1-1	TGCGCCAGCAATCGGGAGATGAACACTGAAGCTTTCTTT	CASNREMNTEAFF
TRBV7-9	TRBD2	NA	TRBJ2-5	TGTGCCAGCAGCTTAGGGGGGGGCCAAGAGACCCAGTACTTC	CASSLGGGQETQYF
TRBV6-1	NA	once	TRBJ1-2	TGTGCCAGCACCCTTACCACCGGGGGTAAAGATGGCTACACCTTC	CASTLTTGGKDGYTF
TRBV19	TRBD1	NA	TRBJ1-4	TGTGCCACCGGACAGGGGCAATCAACTAATGAAAAACTGTTTTTT	CATGQGQSTNEKLFF
TRBV7-9	NA	once	TRBJ2-1	TGTGCCAGCAGCCCCCCGGACAGGAGGGTGGACAATGAGCAGTTCTTC	CASSPPDRRVDNEQFF
TRBV10-3	NA	once	TRBJ1-4	TGTGCCATCAGTGAGTCTAGCGGGAGACAGCCTAATGAAAAACTGTTTTTT	CAISESSGRQPNEKLFF
TRBV10-1	TRBD2	NA	TRBJ2-3	TGCGCCAGCAGTGAACGACTAGCGGGGGATAGCACAGATACGCAGTATTTT	CASSERLAGDSTDTQYF
TRBV9	NA	NA	TRBJ1-1	TGTGCCAGCAGCGCGAAGGGGGAGGGGGCTGAAGCTTTCTTT	CASSAKGEGAEAFF
TRBV5-4	TRBD2	NA	TRBJ2-7	TGTGCCAGCAGCACTAGCGGGGGGGACGACGAGCAGTACTTC	CASSTSGGDDEQYF
TRBV2	NA	NA	TRBJ2-7	TGTGCCAGCACCAATATAGCCTCCTACGAGCAGTACTTC	CASTNIASYEQYF
TRBV6-5	NA	NA	TRBJ2-7	TGTGCCAGCAGAGCAGCGCCCGCCTCCTACGAGCAGTACTTC	CASRAAPASYEQYF
TRBV7-8	TRBD1	NA	TRBJ1-5	TGTGCCAGCAGCTCAGCCGGGACAGTTAGCAATCAGCCCCAGCATTTT	CASSSAGTVSNQPQHF
TRBV27	TRBD2	NA	TRBJ2-2	TGTGCCAGCAGTTTACTGGGACTAGCGGGGGGGAACACCGGGGAGCTGTTTTTT	CASSLLGLAGGNTGELFF
TRBV7-2	NA	few	TRBJ2-2	TGTGCCAGCAGCTTAGCGCTCGAGTGGGAGCTGTTTTTT	CASSLALEWELFF
TRBV2	NA	NA	TRBJ2-3	TGTGCCAGCAGTGAAGCGCTCAGCGACACAGATACGCAGTATTTT	CASSEALSDTDTQYF
TRBV11-2	TRBD1	once	TRBJ2-7	TGTGCCAGCAGCTTTTCAGGGGGCAGCTACGAGCAGTACTTC	CASSFSGGSYEQYF
TRBV19	TRBD1	NA	TRBJ2-3	TGTGCCAGTAGTACCCCCCCGGGACAGGGACCCACAGATACGCAGTATTTT	CASSTPPGQGPTDTQYF
TRBV5-1	TRBD2	NA	TRBJ2-3	TGCGCCAGCAGCGACTTAGCGGGGGGGCCCAAAAGGGATACGCAGTATTTT	CASSDLAGGPKRDTQYF
TRBV7-6	NA	NA	TRBJ1-1	TGTGCCAGCAGCTTAGAAAGGAGTTTGTCCAACACTGAAGCTTTCTTT	CASSLERSLSNTEAFF
TRBV5-6	TRBD1	NA	TRBJ2-2	TGTGCCAGCAGCTTCGGGACAGGGGCCGGGGAGCTGTTTTTT	CASSFGTGAGELFF
TRBV5-5	TRBD1	NA	TRBJ1-4	TGTGCCAGCAGCTTCCCTAAAATGGACAGGGATCAAGGGGAAAAACTGTTTTTT	CASSFPKMDRDQGEKLFF
TRBV6-1	NA	NA	TRBJ1-1	TGTGCCAGCATGGACTTGACTGAAGCTTTCTTT	CASMDLTEAFF
TRBV29-1	NA	few	TRBJ1-2	TGCAGCGTTAAAGGGGCCGGCTACACCTTC	CSVKGAGYTF
TRBV28	NA	NA	TRBJ2-5	TGTGCCAGCAAAGGGGGTGCGGGTATGCAAGAGACCCAGTACTTC	CASKGGAGMQETQYF
TRBV19	TRBD1	NA	TRBJ1-1	TGTGCCAGTACTAACGAACAGGGGGTCCGCACTGAAGCTTTCTTT	CASTNEQGVRTEAFF
TRBV5-1	TRBD1	NA	TRBJ2-3	TGCGCCAGCAGCCCGGGACAGATAAGGACAGATACGCAGTATTTT	CASSPGQIRTDTQYF
TRBV19	NA	NA	TRBJ2-1	TGTGCCAGTAGTACTACAGGGTTTGAGCAGTTCTTC	CASSTTGFEQFF
TRBV6-5	NA	NA	TRBJ1-6	TGTGCCAGCAGTTACTCGCCGGGATGGGATAATTCACCCCTCCACTTT	CASSYSPGWDNSPLHF
TRBV6-5	NA	NA	TRBJ1-2	TGTGCCAGCAGCCCGGAGGAGTCCTATGGCTACACCTTC	CASSPEESYGYTF
TRBV18	NA	NA	TRBJ2-5	TGTGCCAGCTCACCACCGGAGGCAGGGGGGAAGCTGGCCCAGTACTTC	CASSPPEAGGKLAQYF
TRBV6-5	TRBD1	NA	TRBJ2-5	TGTGCCAGCAGTTATACAGGGGCTTTATCGGAGACCCAGTACTTC	CASSYTGALSETQYF
TRBV7-2	TRBD2	NA	TRBJ2-2	TGTGCCAGCAGCGGCGGGGGGGCCCAGATTAGCGGGGAGCTGTTTTTT	CASSGGGAQISGELFF
TRBV11-3	NA	NA	TRBJ2-1	TGTGCCAGCAGCTCCACAGGGCCCAATGAGCAGTTCTTC	CASSSTGPNEQFF
TRBV6-5	NA	few	TRBJ1-6	TGTGCCAGCACCGTCCGGGACACAAATTCACCCCTCCACTTT	CASTVRDTNSPLHF
TRBV28	NA	NA	TRBJ1-2	TGTGCCAGCAGTTTAGTGAGCCAGGGACAAGGCTACACCTTC	CASSLVSQGQGYTF
TRBV5-1	NA	NA	TRBJ1-4	TGCGCCAGCAGCTTGGAAGGGGCTGGTGAAAAACTGTTTTTT	CASSLEGAGEKLFF
TRBV19	NA	NA	TRBJ1-5	TGTGCCAGTCGTATTGGGCAGCAGAGCAATCAGCCCCAGCATTTT	CASRIGQQSNQPQHF